This TCR beta chain is from a study of T cell responses to AZD1222 COVID-19 vaccine. Profiled with immunoSEQ multiplex PCR; TCRdb holds only in-frame clones, not every one. The table lists 100,000 to 150,000 clones, over 75% of them singletons. This clone was seen at least ten times. CDR1 and CDR2 (germline): SQVTM, ANQGSEA. This CDR3 region has 12 residues. V shed 5 bases and J shed 3 bases, with 11 bases lying between them. The genes are TRBV29-1 and TRBJ2-7; possibly TRBD1 for D (6 bases). The TCR comes from an adult in good health. The material sequenced was peripheral blood, taken on day 0 of AZD1222 vaccination. CDR3 residues: CSVFGTHYEQYF. The CDR3 DNA follows: TGCAGCGTTTTCGGGACACACTACGAGCAGTACTTC.